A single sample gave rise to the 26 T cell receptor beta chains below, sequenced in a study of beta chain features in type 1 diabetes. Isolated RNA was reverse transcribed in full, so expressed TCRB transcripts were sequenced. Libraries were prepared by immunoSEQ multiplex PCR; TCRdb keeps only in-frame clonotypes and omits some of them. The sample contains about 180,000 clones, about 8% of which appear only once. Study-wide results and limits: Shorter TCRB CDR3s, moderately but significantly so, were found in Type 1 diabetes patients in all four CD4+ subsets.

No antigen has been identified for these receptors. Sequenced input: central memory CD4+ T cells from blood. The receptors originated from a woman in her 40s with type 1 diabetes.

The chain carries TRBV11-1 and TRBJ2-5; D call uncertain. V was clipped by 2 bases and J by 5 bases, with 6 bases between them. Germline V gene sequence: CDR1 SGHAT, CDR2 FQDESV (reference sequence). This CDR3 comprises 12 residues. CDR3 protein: CASSLNRETQYF. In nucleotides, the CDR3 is TGTGCCAGCAGCTTAAACCGGGAGACCCAGTACTTC.

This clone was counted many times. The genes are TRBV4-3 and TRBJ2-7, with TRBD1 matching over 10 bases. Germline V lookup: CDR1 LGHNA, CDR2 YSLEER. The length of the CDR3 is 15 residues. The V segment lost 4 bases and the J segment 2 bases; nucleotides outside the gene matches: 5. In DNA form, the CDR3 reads TGCGCCAGCAGCCTTGGGACAGGGGCGACCTACGAGCAGTACTTC. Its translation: CASSLGTGATYEQYF.

CDR3 nucleotide sequence: TGTGCCAGCAGTTACTCGAAGGAGGTACTGACCTACGAGCAGTACTTC. This codes for CASSYSKEVLTYEQYF. The rearrangement links TRBV6-5 to TRBJ2-7; weak D call: TRBD2 (5 bases). V was trimmed by 0 bases and J by 2 bases, leaving 14 bases between them. The germline V gene has CDR1 MNHEY and CDR2 SVGAGI. The CDR3 is made up of 16 amino acids.

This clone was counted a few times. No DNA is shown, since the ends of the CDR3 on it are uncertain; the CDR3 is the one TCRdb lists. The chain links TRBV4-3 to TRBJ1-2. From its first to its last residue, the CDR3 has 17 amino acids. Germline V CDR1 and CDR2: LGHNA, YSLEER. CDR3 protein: CASSQDLRAGEGYGYTF.

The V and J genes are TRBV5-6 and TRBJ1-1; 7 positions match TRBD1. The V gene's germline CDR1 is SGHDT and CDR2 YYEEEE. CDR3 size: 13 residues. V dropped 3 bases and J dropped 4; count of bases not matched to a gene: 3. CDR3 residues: CASSWDRVTEAFF. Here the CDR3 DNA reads TGTGCCAGCAGCTGGGACAGAGTCACTGAAGCTTTCTTT.

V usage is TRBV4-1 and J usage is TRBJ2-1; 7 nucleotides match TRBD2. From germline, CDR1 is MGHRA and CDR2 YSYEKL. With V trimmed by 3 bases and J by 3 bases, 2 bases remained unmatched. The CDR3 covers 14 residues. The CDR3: CASSQGGDYNEQFF. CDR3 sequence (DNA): TGCGCCAGCAGCCAGGGGGGGGACTACAATGAGCAGTTCTTC.

CDR3 sequence: CASSQTVDQPQHF. Written as DNA, the CDR3 is TGTGCCAGCAGCCAAACTGTCGATCAGCCCCAGCATTTT. The J gene is TRBJ1-5, the V gene TRBV16; D gene unclear. The CDR3 is 13 residues long. V was trimmed by 2 bases and J by 5 bases, leaving 7 bases between them. The germline CDR1 and CDR2 sequences are KGHSY and FQNENV.

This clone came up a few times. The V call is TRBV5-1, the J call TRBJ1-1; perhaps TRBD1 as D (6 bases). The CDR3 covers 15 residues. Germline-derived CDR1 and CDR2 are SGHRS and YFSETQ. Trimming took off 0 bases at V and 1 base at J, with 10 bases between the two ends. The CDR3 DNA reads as TGCGCCAGCAGCTTGGACACCAGGGGGAACACTGAAGCTTTCTTT. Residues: CASSLDTRGNTEAFF. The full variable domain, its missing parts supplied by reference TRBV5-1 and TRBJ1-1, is KAGVTQTPRYLIKTRGQQVTLSCSPISGHRSVSWYQQTPGQGLQFLFEYFSETQRNKGNFPGRFSGRQFSNSRSEMNVSTLELGDSALYLCASSLDTRGNTEAFFGQGTRLTVV.

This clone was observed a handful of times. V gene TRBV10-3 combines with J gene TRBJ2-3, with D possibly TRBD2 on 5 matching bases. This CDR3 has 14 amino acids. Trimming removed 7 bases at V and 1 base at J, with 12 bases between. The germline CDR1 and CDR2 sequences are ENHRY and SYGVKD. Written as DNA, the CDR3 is TGTGCCATCAAGGCAGCGGCGGGCACAGATACGCAGTATTTT. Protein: CAIKAAAGTDTQYF.

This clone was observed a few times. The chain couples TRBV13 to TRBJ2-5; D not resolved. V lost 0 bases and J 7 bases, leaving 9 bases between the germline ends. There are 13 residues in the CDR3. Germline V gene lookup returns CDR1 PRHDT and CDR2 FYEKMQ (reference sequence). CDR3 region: CASSLGRLATQYF. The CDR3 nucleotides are TGTGCCAGCAGCTTAGGCAGGCTGGCGACCCAGTACTTC.

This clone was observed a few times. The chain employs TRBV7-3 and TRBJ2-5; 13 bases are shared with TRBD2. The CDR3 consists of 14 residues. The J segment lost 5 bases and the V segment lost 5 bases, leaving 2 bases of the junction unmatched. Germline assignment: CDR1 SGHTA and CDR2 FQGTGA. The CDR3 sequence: CASSKGLAGETQYF. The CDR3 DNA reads TGTGCCAGCAGCAAGGGACTAGCGGGGGAGACCCAGTACTTC.

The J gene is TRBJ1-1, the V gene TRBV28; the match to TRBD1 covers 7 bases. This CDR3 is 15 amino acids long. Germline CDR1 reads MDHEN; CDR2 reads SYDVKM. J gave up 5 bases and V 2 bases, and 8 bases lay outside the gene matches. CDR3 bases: TGTGCCAGCAGTTTACGTCGACAGGGATTGACTGAAGCTTTCTTT. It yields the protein CASSLRRQGLTEAFF.

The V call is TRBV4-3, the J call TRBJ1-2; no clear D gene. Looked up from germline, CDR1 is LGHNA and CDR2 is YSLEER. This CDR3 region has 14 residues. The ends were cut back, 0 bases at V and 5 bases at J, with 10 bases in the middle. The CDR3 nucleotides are TGCGCCAGCAGCCAAGAAGCGGTAACTTATGGCTACACCTTC. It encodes CASSQEAVTYGYTF.

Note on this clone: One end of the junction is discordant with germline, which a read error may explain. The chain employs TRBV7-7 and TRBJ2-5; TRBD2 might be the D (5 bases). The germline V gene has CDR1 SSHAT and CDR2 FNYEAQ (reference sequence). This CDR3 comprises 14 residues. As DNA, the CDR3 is TGTGCTAGCAGCTTAGGGCGGGCCCAAGAGACCCAGTACTTC. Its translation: CASSLGRAQETQYF.

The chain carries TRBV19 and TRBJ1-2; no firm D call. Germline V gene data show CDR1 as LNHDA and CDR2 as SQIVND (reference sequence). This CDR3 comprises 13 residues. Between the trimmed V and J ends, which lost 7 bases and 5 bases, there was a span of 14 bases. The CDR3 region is CASTQGRTYGYTF. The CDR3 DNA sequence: TGTGCCAGTACCCAAGGGAGAACATATGGCTACACCTTC.

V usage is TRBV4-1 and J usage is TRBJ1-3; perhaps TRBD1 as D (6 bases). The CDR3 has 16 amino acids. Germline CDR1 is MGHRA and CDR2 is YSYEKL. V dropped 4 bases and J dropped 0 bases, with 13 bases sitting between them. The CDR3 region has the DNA TGCGCCAGCAGCCCGGGTGACAGGTACTCTGGAAACACCATATATTTT. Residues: CASSPGDRYSGNTIYF.

DNA of the CDR3: TGTGCCAGCAGCTCAAGAAGCAACCAAGAGACCCAGTACTTC. Amino acids: CASSSRSNQETQYF. This sequence joins TRBV9 and TRBJ2-5; no clear D gene. Germline V lookup: CDR1 SGDLS, CDR2 YYNGEE. V was trimmed by 4 bases and J by 0 bases, leaving 10 bases between them. The CDR3 consists of 14 residues.

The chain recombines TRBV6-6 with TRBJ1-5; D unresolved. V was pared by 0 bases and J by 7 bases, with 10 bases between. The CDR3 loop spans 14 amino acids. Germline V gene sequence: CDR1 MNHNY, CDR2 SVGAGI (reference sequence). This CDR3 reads CASSYSTTRQPQHF. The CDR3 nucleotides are TGTGCCAGCAGTTACTCGACGACAAGGCAGCCCCAGCATTTT.

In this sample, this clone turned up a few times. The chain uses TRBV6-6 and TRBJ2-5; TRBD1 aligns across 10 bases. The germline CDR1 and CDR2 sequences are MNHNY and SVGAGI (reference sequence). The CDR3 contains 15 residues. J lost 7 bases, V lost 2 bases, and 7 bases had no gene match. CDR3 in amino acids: CASSYQTGGRGTQYF. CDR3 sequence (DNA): TGTGCCAGCAGTTACCAGACAGGGGGCAGAGGGACCCAGTACTTC.

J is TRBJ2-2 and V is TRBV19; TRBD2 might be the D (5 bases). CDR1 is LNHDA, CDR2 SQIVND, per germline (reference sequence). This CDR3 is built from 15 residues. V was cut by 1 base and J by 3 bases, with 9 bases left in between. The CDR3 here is CASSIAGVDTGELFF. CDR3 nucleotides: TGTGCCAGTAGTATAGCCGGGGTGGACACCGGGGAGCTGTTTTTT.

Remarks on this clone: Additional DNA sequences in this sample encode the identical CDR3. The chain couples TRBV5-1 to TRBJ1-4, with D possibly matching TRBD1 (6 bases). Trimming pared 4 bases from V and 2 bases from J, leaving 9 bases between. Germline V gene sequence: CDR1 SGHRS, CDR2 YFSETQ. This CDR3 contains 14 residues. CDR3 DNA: TGCGCCAGCAGCCCGAGGGGGACTAATGAAAAACTGTTTTTT. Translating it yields CASSPRGTNEKLFF.

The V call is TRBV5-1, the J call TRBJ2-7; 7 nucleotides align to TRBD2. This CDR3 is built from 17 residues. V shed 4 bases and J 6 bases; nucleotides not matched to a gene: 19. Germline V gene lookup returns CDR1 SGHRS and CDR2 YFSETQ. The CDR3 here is CASSGGTTAFLVGEQYF. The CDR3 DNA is TGCGCCAGCAGCGGTGGGACTACCGCCTTCCTCGTCGGCGAGCAGTACTTC.

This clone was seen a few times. The CDR3 DNA reads TGTGCCAGCAGCTACCGGACAGGGCTTCAAGAGACCCAGTACTTC. This codes for CASSYRTGLQETQYF. The chain carries TRBV7-9 and TRBJ2-5, with 8 bases lining up with TRBD1. The CDR3 is made up of 15 amino acids. Germline V gene sequence: CDR1 SEHNR, CDR2 FQNEAQ (reference sequence). V dropped 4 bases and J dropped 2; count of bases not matched to a gene: 6.

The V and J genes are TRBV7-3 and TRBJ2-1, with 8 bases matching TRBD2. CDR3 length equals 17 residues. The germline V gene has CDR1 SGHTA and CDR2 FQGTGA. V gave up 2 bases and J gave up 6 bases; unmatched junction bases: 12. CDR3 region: CASSLGALAGGLNEQFF. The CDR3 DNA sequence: TGTGCCAGCAGCTTAGGGGCTCTTGCGGGAGGCCTCAATGAGCAGTTCTTC.

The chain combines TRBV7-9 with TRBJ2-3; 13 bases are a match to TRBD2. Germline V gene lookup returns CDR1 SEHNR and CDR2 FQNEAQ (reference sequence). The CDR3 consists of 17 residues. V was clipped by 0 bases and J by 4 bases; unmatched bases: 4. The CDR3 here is CASSLAWTSGGSDTQYF. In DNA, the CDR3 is TGTGCCAGCAGCTTAGCGTGGACTAGCGGGGGATCAGATACGCAGTATTTT.

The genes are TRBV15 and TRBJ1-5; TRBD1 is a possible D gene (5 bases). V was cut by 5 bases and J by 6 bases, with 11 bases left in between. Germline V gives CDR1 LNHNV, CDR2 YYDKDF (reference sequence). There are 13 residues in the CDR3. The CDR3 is CATSVGGGQPQHF. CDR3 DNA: TGTGCCACCAGCGTTGGGGGAGGTCAGCCCCAGCATTTT.